The text below deals with one T cell receptor beta chain. Its antigen is undetermined. The CDR3 length is 16 residues. Germline V lookup: CDR1 MNHEY, CDR2 SVGEGT. V lost 0 bases, J lost 5 bases, and 16 bases lay in between. This entry belongs to a study of T-cell reconstitution after alpha-beta-depleted transplantation in children. Library preparation (for TCRbeta) was performed with unique molecular identifiers. TCRdb used MiXCR to reprocess the PCR reads, holding one entry per CDR3 protein. The sample lists hundreds of thousands of distinct CDR3 sequences; roughly 16% were seen once. Study-wide results and limits: As was reported, about two months after transplant, alpha-beta T cells came from several hundred expanded graft clones. High day-60 TCRbeta diversity in some patients came from surviving recipient T cells and thymic progenitors.

The receptor was derived from a male patient aged 2 to 9 who had a stem cell transplant for acute lymphoblastic leukemia, so the T cells may come from the graft donor. The sequences come from PBMCs, mostly from graft donor cells, collected 360 days after TCRalphabeta/CD19-depleted stem cell transplant. This sequence joins TRBV6-2 or TRBV6-3 and TRBJ1-1; D possibly corresponds to TRBD1 (6 bases). For the CDR3, the DNA is TGTGCCAGCAGTTACTCATTTACAGGGTCGGGTACTGAAGCTTTCTTT. Translated: CASSYSFTGSGTEAFF.